This passage covers 19 T cell receptor beta chains from one sample sequenced in a study of cytomegalovirus exposure and HLA in healthy donors. PCR involved 60 Vbeta and 13 Jbeta primers. Clones were sequenced by immunoSEQ multiplex PCR, and TCRdb holds only the in-frame ones, with some missing. The table includes roughly 150,000 clones, about 80% detected once. Sequencing was performed on PBMCs. The receptors were sampled from a man aged 45-60 years in good health and CMV-seropositive.

The chain links TRBV18 to TRBJ1-1; D is undetermined. The CDR3 contains 15 residues. Germline lookup yields CDR1 KGHSH and CDR2 LQKENI. The germline V and J ends were trimmed by 6 bases and 3 bases, with 17 bases remaining between them. For the CDR3, the DNA is TGTGCCAGCTCTCCTACCGAGGGTTCGGACACTGAAGCTTTCTTT. Protein product: CASSPTEGSDTEAFF.

The rearrangement joins TRBV5-1 to TRBJ2-4; D possibly corresponds to TRBD2 (6 bases). CDR1 is SGHRS, CDR2 YFSETQ, per germline. This CDR3 spans 15 amino acids. Trimming removed 0 bases from V and 4 bases from J, with 11 bases in between. The CDR3 DNA follows: TGCGCCAGCAGCTTGGGACTAGTGGGTAAAAACATTCAGTACTTC. Its protein product is CASSLGLVGKNIQYF.

This clone was seen a few times. The chain is built from TRBV28 and TRBJ2-3, with 9 bases fitting TRBD2. V shed 5 bases, J shed 6 bases, and the junction held 12 bases outside the gene matches. Looked up from germline, CDR1 is MDHEN and CDR2 is SYDVKM. This CDR3 is built from 16 residues. CDR3 sequence reads: CASSPPQRGAFDTQYF. DNA of the CDR3: TGTGCCAGCAGTCCCCCCCAGCGGGGGGCCTTTGATACGCAGTATTTT.

In the case of this clone: The same CDR3 also results from other DNA sequences found in this sample. The chain employs TRBV29-1 and TRBJ1-5, with TRBD1 matching 9 bases. Trimming cost V 4 bases and J 5 bases; bases outside gene matches: 0. The CDR3 is 12 amino acids. Germline values: CDR1 SQVTM, CDR2 ANQGSEA. The CDR3 DNA reads as TGCAGCGTTGGACAGGGGGATCAGCCCCAGCATTTT. Protein product: CSVGQGDQPQHF.

This chain joins TRBV28 and TRBJ1-5; D gene unclear. CDR3 length: 15 residues. V was clipped by 5 bases and J by 0 bases, with 11 bases between them. Germline V gene lookup returns CDR1 MDHEN and CDR2 SYDVKM. This chain's CDR3 is CASSRGLYSNQPQHF. DNA of the CDR3: TGTGCCAGCAGTCGCGGCTTATATAGCAATCAGCCCCAGCATTTT.

The rearrangement uses TRBV7-8 and TRBJ1-5; a possible D gene is TRBD1 (6 bases). Germline loops: CDR1 SGHVS, CDR2 FQNEAQ. The CDR3 has 16 residues. Trimming took off 0 bases at V and 4 bases at J, with 13 bases between the two ends. The CDR3 DNA sequence: TGTGCCAGCAGCTTAGCGCCGGGGGGGCGGAATCAGCCCCAGCATTTT. It translates to CASSLAPGGRNQPQHF. The full variable domain, completed using reference TRBV7-8 and TRBJ1-5, is GAGVSQSPRYKVAKRGQDVALRCDPISGHVSLFWYQQALGQGPEFLTYFQNEAQLDKSGLPSDRFFAERPEGSVSTLKIQRTQQEDSAVYLCASSLAPGGRNQPQHFGDGTRLSIL.

This chain uses TRBV5-5 with TRBJ2-3, with TRBD2 matching over 12 bases. The CDR3 is made up of 19 amino acids. Germline loops: CDR1 SGHKS, CDR2 YYEKEE (reference sequence). The junction had 8 bases not matched to a gene; V was cut back by 0 bases and J by 0 bases. The CDR3 region is CASSLAALAGGRSTDTQYF. The CDR3 DNA is TGTGCCAGCAGCTTGGCCGCTCTAGCGGGGGGGCGAAGCACAGATACGCAGTATTTT.

The gene calls are TRBV1 and TRBJ2-4; whether TRBD1, the table's D call, matches the DNA was not checked. TRBV1 is a pseudogene. CDR3 size: 23 residues. CDR3 sequence (DNA): TGCACCAGCAGCCACCAACCCCTAGTGACAGGTGACCCCCTGACCTTAGCCAAAAACATTCAGTACTTC. It yields the protein CTSSHQPLVTGDPLTLAKNIQYF.

The J gene is TRBJ1-2, the V gene TRBV5-1; 9 bases line up with TRBD1. CDR1 and CDR2 from the germline V gene are SGHRS and YFSETQ. This CDR3 region has 15 residues. J lost 2 bases, V lost 0 bases, and 2 bases had no gene match. In DNA form, the CDR3 reads TGCGCCAGCAGCTTGGGACAGGGGGGGAACTATGGCTACACCTTC. Protein product: CASSLGQGGNYGYTF.

This rearrangement joins TRBV6-6 to TRBJ1-1; D unclear. The CDR3 totals 12 residues. Germline V gene lookup returns CDR1 MNHNY and CDR2 SVGAGI (reference sequence). Trimming left V 2 bases short and J 7 bases short, with 8 bases between. CDR3 region: CASSYRGDEAFF. The CDR3 DNA reads TGTGCCAGCAGTTACCGGGGAGATGAAGCTTTCTTT.

J is TRBJ2-3 and V is TRBV18; 9 bases map to TRBD1. The CDR3 totals 15 residues. CDR1 and CDR2 from the germline V gene are KGHSH and LQKENI. J lost 0 bases, V lost 3 bases, and 1 base had no gene match. The CDR3 loop reads CASSPGQGSTDTQYF. The CDR3 bases are TGTGCCAGCTCACCTGGACAGGGGAGCACAGATACGCAGTATTTT.

This sequence joins TRBV27 and TRBJ2-3; D is possibly TRBD1 (6 bases). Trimming cost V 6 bases and J 2 bases, with 21 bases left between them. The germline V gene has CDR1 MNHEY and CDR2 SMNVEV (reference sequence). CDR3 length: 17 amino acids. In DNA form, the CDR3 reads TGTGCCAGCAGATCAATTCTAGGGGGAAGGATCACAGATACGCAGTATTTT. It is translated as CASRSILGGRITDTQYF.

The chain joins TRBV4-3 to TRBJ1-6; the D is unclear. The ends were cut back, 0 bases at V and 0 bases at J, with 6 bases in the middle. The CDR3 covers 16 residues. CDR1 LGHNA and CDR2 YSLEER come from the germline V gene. This CDR3 is CASSQERGSYNSPLHF. The CDR3 DNA reads as TGCGCCAGCAGCCAAGAGAGAGGCTCCTATAATTCACCCCTCCACTTT.

V gene TRBV9 combines with J gene TRBJ2-1; 16 bases are a match to TRBD2. This CDR3 is 19 amino acids long. Looked up from germline, CDR1 is SGDLS and CDR2 is YYNGEE. The V and J ends lost 0 bases and 11 bases, in that order; junction bases with no gene match: 14. The CDR3 loop reads CASSVETGTSGGAWQKQFF. CDR3 in DNA: TGTGCCAGCAGCGTAGAGACCGGGACTAGCGGGGGGGCTTGGCAAAAGCAGTTCTTC.

The chain employs TRBV4-3 and TRBJ1-2; TRBD1 is a possible D gene (6 bases). Germline lookup yields CDR1 LGHNA and CDR2 YSLEER. This CDR3 has 18 amino acids. Trimming removed 0 bases from V and 3 bases from J, with 20 bases in between. CDR3 coding DNA: TGCGCCAGCAGCCAAGATTCCTACTCCGGGGGGCTCTACTATGGCTACACCTTC. Encoded protein: CASSQDSYSGGLYYGYTF.

This clone was found a few times. V and J are TRBV7-9 and TRBJ1-5; tentative D call: TRBD1 (6 bases). V was trimmed by 4 bases and J by 6 bases, leaving 16 bases between them. Germline V gene data show CDR1 as SEHNR and CDR2 as FQNEAQ (reference sequence). The CDR3 is made up of 15 amino acids. CDR3 sequence reads: CASSSSTGFTQPQHF. The CDR3, as DNA: TGTGCCAGCAGCTCATCAACAGGGTTCACTCAGCCCCAGCATTTT.

The gene calls are TRBV15 and TRBJ1-1; 10 nucleotides agree with TRBD1. CDR1 is LNHNV and CDR2 is YYDKDF in the germline V gene (reference sequence). The trim removed 0 bases at V and 5 bases at J, leaving 9 bases unmatched. The CDR3 is 17 amino acids. Written as DNA, the CDR3 is TGTGCCACCAGCAGAGATATGACAGGGGGCGTAGGGACTGAAGCTTTCTTT. Its translation: CATSRDMTGGVGTEAFF. Supplemented by reference TRBV15 and TRBJ1-1, the full variable domain reads DAMVIQNPRYQVTQFGKPVTLSCSQTLNHNVMYWYQQKSSQAPKLLFHYYDKDFNNEADTPDNFQSRRPNTSFCFLDIRSPGLGDTAMYLCATSRDMTGGVGTEAFFGQGTRLTVV.

The CDR3, as DNA: TGTGCCAGCAGCCCAGCCGGGACTAGCGGGGGGGCCGGGGCAGATACGCAGTATTTT. Amino acid sequence: CASSPAGTSGGAGADTQYF. The chain couples TRBV7-2 to TRBJ2-3; 16 bases fit TRBD2. The CDR3 sequence is 19 residues long. Trimming cost V 5 bases and J 4 bases; bases outside gene matches: 12. The germline gives CDR1 SGHTA, CDR2 FQGNSA.

This rearrangement joins TRBV5-4 to TRBJ2-7; D not resolved. The length of the CDR3 is 14 residues. Trimming pared 0 bases from V and 2 bases from J, leaving 9 bases between. Germline CDR1 is SGHNT and CDR2 is YYREEE (reference sequence). CDR3 DNA sequence: TGTGCCAGCAGCTTGGCAGTTTCCCCCTACGAGCAGTACTTC. It specifies CASSLAVSPYEQYF. Drawing the rest from reference TRBV5-4 and TRBJ2-7, the complete variable domain is ETGVTQSPTHLIKTRGQQVTLRCSSQSGHNTVSWYQQALGQGPQFIFQYYREEENGRGNFPPRFSGLQFPNYSSELNVNALELDDSALYLCASSLAVSPYEQYFGPGTRLTVT.